The clone carrying this T cell receptor beta chain was counted between two and nine times. No antigen is known for it. This entry comes from a study of human T cells and chemical hapten exposure. Study summary: Among samples, TCR yields varied mainly because of small differences in pooled library volume. Whole-study results and caveats: Large CDR3 similarity clusters arose significantly more often from expanded TCRs than from controls.

This CDR3 region has 15 residues. Germline V lookup: CDR1 SGHTA, CDR2 FQGNSA. Trimming removed 0 bases at V and 2 bases at J, with 10 bases between. Single cDNA molecules in the library carried unique molecular identifiers attached during preparation. A single record per CDR3 protein comes from TCRdb applying MiXCR to the RACE reads. This sample carries roughly 260,000 distinct CDR3 sequences, about 9.4% of them seen once, and the ten largest clones take 2% to 3%. Time point denoted: pre-sensitization, week 0. The treatment was: therapeutic diphenylcyclopropenone sensitization with weekly scalp DPC. The receptor was isolated from a middle-aged woman with alopecia areata. Some clones in this sample may be carry-over from other donors' samples. The sequences come from whole blood, collected in connection with sensitization to the hapten diphenylcyclopropenone (DPC). The chain couples TRBV7-2 to TRBJ2-5, with TRBD2 as a possible D gene (5 bases). The CDR3 DNA sequence: TGTGCCAGCAGCTTAGCAGTGGGAGAACAAGAGACCCAGTACTTC. This gives the protein CASSLAVGEQETQYF.